Shown below are 29 T cell receptor beta chains from a single sample sequenced in a study of blood T cell repertoires in COVID-19. The data were produced by immunoSEQ multiplex PCR, yet TCRdb's version contains in-frame clones alone and is incomplete. The repertoire holds under 150,000 clones, more than 60% seen once, with roughly 9% in the top ten. Sequenced input: peripheral blood. Receptor source: a woman aged 45-59 years with active or convalescent COVID-19.

The rearrangement uses TRBV11-2 and TRBJ2-5, with D possibly TRBD1 on 6 matching bases. The CDR3 length is 14 residues. Germline CDR1 is SGHAT and CDR2 is FQNNGV. V was cut by 3 bases and J by 5 bases, with 13 bases left in between. In DNA form, the CDR3 reads TGTGCCAGCAGCTTTCAAGGGGGTAGGGAGACCCAGTACTTC. Translating it yields CASSFQGGRETQYF.

The rearrangement joins TRBV7-8 to TRBJ2-3; TRBD2 aligns across 16 bases. Unmatched junction bases numbered 14, after V lost 5 bases and J lost 6 bases. This CDR3 has 19 amino acids. CDR1 is SGHVS and CDR2 is FQNEAQ in the germline V gene. CDR3 region: CASSRGTSGGVKLPDTQYF. The CDR3 region has the DNA TGTGCCAGCAGCCGAGGGACTAGCGGGGGGGTCAAACTCCCCGATACGCAGTATTTT. Complete variable domain (other parts from reference TRBV7-8 and TRBJ2-3): GAGVSQSPRYKVAKRGQDVALRCDPISGHVSLFWYQQALGQGPEFLTYFQNEAQLDKSGLPSDRFFAERPEGSVSTLKIQRTQQEDSAVYLCASSRGTSGGVKLPDTQYFGPGTRLTVL.

This clone was seen only a few times. J is TRBJ1-1 and V is TRBV30; possible D gene TRBD1, 6 bases. V was cut by 2 bases and J by 4 bases, with 14 bases left in between. Looked up from germline, CDR1 is GTSNPN and CDR2 is SVGIG (reference sequence). The CDR3 length is 14 residues. CDR3 protein: CAWSFTGLGTEAFF. CDR3 nucleotide sequence: TGTGCCTGGAGTTTTACAGGGTTGGGCACTGAAGCTTTCTTT.

The chain recombines TRBV3-1 (or the pseudogene TRBV3-2) with TRBJ2-1; 14 nucleotides match TRBD2. The trim removed 2 bases at V and 9 bases at J, leaving 6 bases unmatched. The germline gives CDR1 LGHDT, CDR2 YNNKEL (reference sequence). CDR3 size: 16 residues. The CDR3 DNA is TGTGCCAGCAGCCAACCGGGACTAGCGGGAGTGGGTGAGCAGTTCTTC. Its protein product is CASSQPGLAGVGEQFF.

The chain combines TRBV7-6 with TRBJ1-6, with unresolved D. The germline V gene has CDR1 SGHVS and CDR2 FNYEAQ. V lost 3 bases, J lost 9 bases, and 9 bases lay in between. The CDR3 contains 13 residues. The CDR3 loop is CASSFNGVSPLHF. The CDR3 nucleotides are TGTGCCAGCAGCTTTAACGGGGTTTCACCCCTCCACTTT.

The chain joins TRBV11-1 to TRBJ2-1; weak D call: TRBD2 (6 bases). V was pared by 1 base and J by 8 bases, with 18 bases between. CDR3 length: 16 amino acids. The V gene's germline CDR1 is SGHAT and CDR2 FQDESV (reference sequence). CDR3: CASSLGASVNGDEQFF. The CDR3 bases are TGTGCCAGCAGCTTAGGGGCTAGCGTTAATGGAGATGAGCAGTTCTTC.

This sequence joins TRBV13 and TRBJ2-1, with 11 nucleotides matching TRBD2. This CDR3 comprises 20 residues. V dropped 1 base and J dropped 0; count of bases not matched to a gene: 11. Germline assignment: CDR1 PRHDT and CDR2 FYEKMQ (reference sequence). The CDR3 reads CASSLVLAGALFSSYNEQFF. In DNA, the CDR3 is TGTGCCAGCAGCTTAGTACTAGCGGGAGCCCTTTTTAGCTCCTACAATGAGCAGTTCTTC.

This clone came up a few times. Here the CDR3 reads CASRPDRTQETQYF. The CDR3 DNA follows: TGTGCCAGCAGACCGGACAGGACCCAAGAGACCCAGTACTTC. V and J are TRBV6-5 and TRBJ2-5, with 7 positions matching TRBD1. Germline V CDR1 and CDR2: MNHEY, SVGAGI. The CDR3 spans 14 residues. The trim removed 6 bases at V and 1 base at J, leaving 5 bases unmatched.

The V gene is TRBV11-3, the J gene TRBJ2-7; D gene unclear. The CDR3 is 11 residues long. Germline values: CDR1 SGHNT, CDR2 YENEEA. V dropped 8 bases and J dropped 6 bases, with 11 bases sitting between them. For the CDR3, the DNA is TGTGCCAGCCGGGTCGAAATCGAGCAGTACTTC. Its translation is CASRVEIEQYF.

This chain uses TRBV15 with TRBJ1-5; 11 bases fit TRBD1. Trimming took 2 bases from V and 6 from J; bases not matched to a gene: 6. Germline CDR1 is LNHNV and CDR2 is YYDKDF (reference sequence). The CDR3 has 16 amino acids. CDR3 nucleotide sequence: TGTGCCACCAGCAGAAGGGACAGGGGGTTTGGTCAGCCCCAGCATTTT. Its translation is CATSRRDRGFGQPQHF. Complete variable domain (other parts from reference TRBV15 and TRBJ1-5): DAMVIQNPRYQVTQFGKPVTLSCSQTLNHNVMYWYQQKSSQAPKLLFHYYDKDFNNEADTPDNFQSRRPNTSFCFLDIRSPGLGDTAMYLCATSRRDRGFGQPQHFGDGTRLSIL.

This chain connects TRBV3-1 (or the pseudogene TRBV3-2) to TRBJ2-1; a possible D gene is TRBD2 (5 bases). The CDR3 is made up of 16 amino acids. Per the germline V gene, CDR1 is LGHDT and CDR2 is YNNKEL (reference sequence). Trimming took off 4 bases at V and 3 bases at J, with 16 bases between the two ends. The CDR3 reads CASSLSLGPGYNEQFF. CDR3 sequence (DNA): TGTGCCAGCAGCCTTTCACTAGGGCCTGGCTACAATGAGCAGTTCTTC.

V and J are TRBV6-2 or TRBV6-3 and TRBJ2-3, with 8 bases lining up with TRBD1. CDR3 length equals 19 residues. The V and J ends lost 2 bases and 1 base, in that order; junction bases with no gene match: 14. In germline, CDR1 is MNHEY, CDR2 SVGEGT. CDR3 DNA: TGTGCCAGCAGTTACCCCTCCGGATTTCCGGGACAGGGCACAGATACGCAGTATTTT. Its protein product is CASSYPSGFPGQGTDTQYF.

This rearrangement joins TRBV19 to TRBJ1-2; D may be TRBD1 (5 bases). The CDR3 totals 16 residues. Germline lookup yields CDR1 LNHDA and CDR2 SQIVND (reference sequence). V gave up 5 bases and J gave up 0 bases, with 16 bases separating them. The CDR3 region has the DNA TGTGCCAGTAGTCTCCGCCAGGGCCTTACTAACTATGGCTACACCTTC. Protein sequence: CASSLRQGLTNYGYTF.

This sequence joins TRBV11-2 and TRBJ1-1, with TRBD1 identical over 10 bases. CDR1 SGHAT and CDR2 FQNNGV come from the germline V gene. The J segment lost 0 bases and the V segment lost 5 bases, leaving 6 bases of the junction unmatched. This CDR3 is 16 amino acids long. CDR3 nucleotide sequence: TGTGCCAGCAGCCGGGACAGGGGAGTTCTGAACACTGAAGCTTTCTTT. Translated: CASSRDRGVLNTEAFF.

This clone appeared a single time. V and J are TRBV9 and TRBJ2-7; 8 bases align to TRBD1. Per the germline V gene, CDR1 is SGDLS and CDR2 is YYNGEE. V shed 4 bases and J 2 bases; nucleotides not matched to a gene: 8. The CDR3 length is 15 residues. As DNA, the CDR3 is TGTGCCAGCAGCCCCCGGACAGGGATCACCTACGAGCAGTACTTC. Amino acids: CASSPRTGITYEQYF.

In its sample, this clone was seen a few times. The gene calls are TRBV5-1 and TRBJ1-1; possibly TRBD1 for D (6 bases). The germline CDR1 and CDR2 sequences are SGHRS and YFSETQ. The CDR3 has 14 amino acids. V was cut by 5 bases and J by 1 base, with 12 bases left in between. The CDR3 bases are TGCGCCAGCAGGCCAGGGGCGGGGAACACTGAAGCTTTCTTT. This encodes CASRPGAGNTEAFF.

V usage is TRBV30 and J usage is TRBJ2-7, with TRBD1 as a possible D gene (5 bases). CDR1 and CDR2 from the germline V gene are GTSNPN and SVGIG (reference sequence). V was trimmed by 2 bases and J by 6 bases, leaving 17 bases between them. The CDR3 runs 14 residues. The CDR3 sequence: CAWSWQGALVEQYF. The CDR3, as DNA: TGTGCCTGGAGTTGGCAGGGCGCATTGGTCGAGCAGTACTTC.

The chain uses TRBV5-1 and TRBJ1-1, with D possibly being TRBD1 (5 bases). Germline CDR1 and CDR2: SGHRS and YFSETQ. The CDR3 has 15 residues. V lost 3 bases to trimming and J lost 0 bases, with 12 bases between them. The CDR3 is CASSSGGALNTEAFF. The CDR3 region has the DNA TGCGCCAGCAGCTCCGGAGGGGCCTTGAACACTGAAGCTTTCTTT. The entire variable domain, with the rest obtained from reference TRBV5-1 and TRBJ1-1, is as follows: KAGVTQTPRYLIKTRGQQVTLSCSPISGHRSVSWYQQTPGQGLQFLFEYFSETQRNKGNFPGRFSGRQFSNSRSEMNVSTLELGDSALYLCASSSGGALNTEAFFGQGTRLTVV.

This clone was seen a few times. The rearrangement links TRBV27 to TRBJ1-6; TRBD1 agrees at 11 bases. This CDR3 has 14 amino acids. With V trimmed by 6 bases and J by 10 bases, 5 bases remained unmatched. Germline V lookup: CDR1 MNHEY, CDR2 SMNVEV (reference sequence). CDR3 DNA sequence: TGTGCCAGCAGGGGACAGGGGGTAGGATCACCCCTCCACTTT. As protein: CASRGQGVGSPLHF.

The V gene is TRBV2, the J gene TRBJ2-7; D ambiguous. This CDR3 is built from 14 residues. V gave up 6 bases and J gave up 5 bases, with 17 bases separating them. CDR1 SNHLY and CDR2 FYNNEI come from the germline V gene. In DNA, the CDR3 is TGTGCCAGCAGGACGACACTGGCCCGCCACGAGCAGTACTTC. Translated: CASRTTLARHEQYF. The full variable domain, with the rest looked up from reference TRBV2 and TRBJ2-7, is EPEVTQTPSHQVTQMGQEVILRCVPISNHLYFYWYRQILGQKVEFLVSFYNNEISEKSEIFDDQFSVERPDGSNFTLKIRSTKLEDSAMYFCASRTTLARHEQYFGPGTRLTVT.

The gene calls are TRBV9 and TRBJ2-1, with D hard to call. Germline CDR1 and CDR2: SGDLS and YYNGEE. The CDR3 loop spans 16 amino acids. V was trimmed by 4 bases and J by 6 bases, leaving 20 bases between them. For the CDR3, the DNA is TGTGCCAGCAGCTTATCTAATGGTCTAGACTCCAATGAGCAGTTCTTC. Residues: CASSLSNGLDSNEQFF.

This clone was found a few times. The chain combines TRBV28 with TRBJ1-6; 8 positions match TRBD1. Germline V gene lookup returns CDR1 MDHEN and CDR2 SYDVKM. The ends lost 6 bases at V and 7 bases at J; junction bases unmatched: 8. The CDR3 is made up of 15 amino acids. This CDR3 is CASSSGDRRNSPLHF. In DNA form, the CDR3 reads TGTGCCAGCAGCTCCGGGGACAGGCGGAATTCACCCCTCCACTTT.

This rearrangement joins TRBV19 to TRBJ2-5, with 9 bases identical to TRBD1. V lost 6 bases to trimming and J lost 2 bases; unmatched junction nucleotides: 10. Germline assignment: CDR1 LNHDA and CDR2 SQIVND (reference sequence). This CDR3 is built from 16 residues. CDR3 protein: CASSPIRGQGQETQYF. The CDR3 bases are TGTGCCAGTAGCCCTATAAGAGGACAGGGGCAAGAGACCCAGTACTTC. Together with reference TRBV19 and TRBJ2-5, the CDR3 gives the full variable domain: DGGITQSPKYLFRKEGQNVTLSCEQNLNHDAMYWYRQDPGQGLRLIYYSQIVNDFQKGDIAEGYSVSREKKESFPLTVTSAQKNPTAFYLCASSPIRGQGQETQYFGPGTRLLVL.

This clone was detected only once. The V call is TRBV29-1, the J call TRBJ1-1; D is possibly TRBD1 (6 bases). The V end was cut by 6 bases, the J end by 11 bases, with 19 bases between. From germline, CDR1 is SQVTM and CDR2 ANQGSEA. The CDR3 totals 12 residues. Here the CDR3 reads CSVGTKGLNAFF. The CDR3 DNA is TGCAGCGTGGGGACAAAGGGGCTAAATGCTTTCTTT.

The sample holds one count of this clone. The chain links TRBV3-1 (or the pseudogene TRBV3-2) to TRBJ2-2, with D perhaps matching TRBD2 (7 bases). The V and J ends lost 4 bases and 2 bases respectively, with 20 bases between them. Germline CDR1 reads LGHDT; CDR2 reads YNNKEL (reference sequence). The CDR3 has 18 residues. The CDR3 loop is CASSPSTGRAANTGELFF. The CDR3 DNA follows: TGTGCCAGCAGCCCTTCAACAGGGAGGGCCGCAAACACCGGGGAGCTGTTTTTT.

Regarding this clone: The sample contains more than one DNA sequence encoding this CDR3. V and J are TRBV6-1 and TRBJ1-2; 11 nucleotides line up with TRBD1. Germline trimming cut 2 bases from V and 3 bases from J; bases unmatched to any gene: 2. In germline, CDR1 is MNHNS, CDR2 SASEGT. The CDR3 spans 15 residues. The CDR3: CASSERTGGDYGYTF. The CDR3 coding sequence is TGTGCCAGCAGTGAAAGGACAGGGGGCGACTATGGCTACACCTTC.

This CDR3 is CASSQYDRGTDTEAFF. The CDR3 DNA follows: TGTGCCAGCAGCCAATATGACAGGGGCACGGACACTGAAGCTTTCTTT. V gene TRBV3-1 (or the pseudogene TRBV3-2) combines with J gene TRBJ1-1, with 8 bases fitting TRBD1. This CDR3 has 16 amino acids. Germline V gene data show CDR1 as LGHDT and CDR2 as YNNKEL (reference sequence). V lost 2 bases to trimming and J lost 3 bases; unmatched junction nucleotides: 8.

The rearrangement uses TRBV5-4 and TRBJ2-7, with 9 bases fitting TRBD1. This CDR3 has 14 amino acids. Looked up from germline, CDR1 is SGHNT and CDR2 is YYREEE (reference sequence). The J segment lost 3 bases and the V segment lost 0 bases, leaving 1 base of the junction unmatched. DNA for the CDR3: TGTGCCAGCAGCTTGGGGACAGGGGTCTACGAGCAGTACTTC. Residues: CASSLGTGVYEQYF.

The chain employs TRBV7-2 and TRBJ1-1, with D perhaps TRBD1 (5 bases). Germline V gene sequence: CDR1 SGHTA, CDR2 FQGNSA. The length of the CDR3 is 14 residues. Deletions cut 5 bases from V and 4 bases from J, with 14 bases between. CDR3 residues: CASSVGTGSTEAFF. The CDR3 nucleotides are TGTGCCAGCAGCGTAGGGACGGGAAGCACTGAAGCTTTCTTT.